This record covers a single TCR beta chain. Antigen specificity is unknown. The data belong to a study of T-cell memory formation after mild COVID-19. The overall study: Largely, the TCR clusters proved donor specific.

Study results and caveats: Nothing confirmed that second-wave clones peaking on day 37 were specific for SARS-CoV-2. Later expanders leaned CD4+, whereas clones that contracted between day 15 and 85 were balanced CD4/CD8. That cross-reactive memory joined was suggested by some responding clones appearing in pre-infection memory.

V was cut by 2 bases and J by 12 bases, with 23 bases left in between. The CDR3 is made up of 16 amino acids. Germline values: CDR1 SGHTA, CDR2 FQGNSA. TCRdb re-called the 5' RACE reads with MiXCR, one entry per CDR3 protein. The sample consists of about 500,000 distinct CDR3 sequences, around 21% of them appearing once. Sequencing input: PBMCs or a T cell subset sorted from them (not recorded which). This TCR derives from an adult woman who had mild COVID-19 (a few samples of this study predate the infection). Cell type and time point are not known. This chain links TRBV7-2 with TRBJ2-1; tentatively, D is TRBD2 (5 bases). The CDR3, as DNA: TGTGCCAGCAGCTTATGGGCGGGTGAGGCGTGGGGTTCGCAGTTCTTC. Translated: CASSLWAGEAWGSQFF. Filled out from reference TRBV7-2 and TRBJ2-1, the complete variable domain reads GAGVSQSPSNKVTEKGKDVELRCDPISGHTALYWYRQSLGQGLEFLIYFQGNSAPDKSGLPSDRFSAERTGGSVSTLTIQRTQQEDSAVYLCASSLWAGEAWGSQFFGPGTRLTVL.